This T cell receptor beta chain was captured in a study of shared T cell receptors in the human thymus. This clone appeared a single time. The germline V gene has CDR1 SGHVS and CDR2 FQNEAQ. Losses at the gene ends were 5 bases for V and 4 bases for J; bases not matched to a gene: 19. This CDR3 contains 18 residues. TCRdb's table, derived via immunoSEQ multiplex PCR, lists solely in-frame clones and lacks some. The sample shows over 450,000 clones, around 78% of them seen only once. These data are also associated with another study on human thymus T cells. As that study records: All donors were healthy Finnish infants who were undergoing corrective surgery to treat congenital heart defects. Resections that were taken during corrective heart surgery supplied the thymus tissue. V and J gene usage appeared biased in thymic and blood repertoires. Thymic TCR repertoires of unrelated people reportedly overlapped highly.

The sequence derives from a boy under two years old with a congenital heart defect. Material for sequencing was thymocytes. The chain joins TRBV7-8 to TRBJ2-7; TRBD2 agrees at 8 bases. CDR3 in DNA: TGTGCCAGCAGCCATGCCCCCCACCCGGGAGGGCCGAGGTACGAGCAGTACTTC. This encodes CASSHAPHPGGPRYEQYF.